This T cell receptor (beta chain) was captured in a study of cytomegalovirus exposure and HLA in healthy donors. Study information: A prior analysis found 117 million unique TCR beta sequences from 150 million to 200 million T cells. General study results and limits: A later analysis reportedly found that, within productive TCRs, an Asian-associated ancestry cluster had fewer N-insertions than the mean observed across the roughly 700 donors. Reports indicated that the classifier achieved high specificity and sensitivity in diagnosing cytomegalovirus status. For TCR beta chains, V- and J-gene trimming was later linked to a missense DCLRE1C variant.

PCR used 60 Vbeta primers and 13 Jbeta primers. Produced via immunoSEQ multiplex PCR; TCRdb's table is partial and in-frame only. The sample has approximately 160,000 clones, about 77% seen once; the top ten hold approximately 2.4%. Worth noting for this clone: Its antigen remains unidentified.

The receptor's source is a woman aged 40 to 49 in good health and CMV-seropositive. The sequencing input was PBMCs.

CDR3 nucleotides: TGCGCCAGCAGCTTGGGCTTGACTAGCGGATCTTCCACAGATACGCAGTATTTT. Encoded protein: CASSLGLTSGSSTDTQYF. V and J are TRBV5-1 and TRBJ2-3; TRBD2 agrees at 9 bases. With V trimmed by 0 bases and J by 2 bases, 10 bases remained unmatched. The germline V gene has CDR1 SGHRS and CDR2 YFSETQ. This CDR3 contains 18 residues.